Listed here is a single T cell receptor beta chain. Its specificity is not known. TCRdb's copy holds only in-frame clones and misses some; the assay was immunoSEQ multiplex PCR. The sample contains about 29,000 clones, almost 70% of which appear only once. The sample belongs to a study of cytotoxic CD8 clonotypes in ibrutinib-treated CLL. Broader study findings: Sampling times, which were not matched between the groups, differed between sustained-remission patients and progressing patients. Clonality was elevated at ibrutinib response and had returned toward baseline at progression.

The CDR3 loop spans 11 amino acids. Germline CDR1 reads GTSNPN; CDR2 reads SVGIG (reference sequence). J lost 5 bases, V lost 5 bases, and 2 bases had no gene match. Libraries of TCR beta were made from 2 to 2.5 micrograms of genomic DNA that came from cryopreserved PBMCs. The sequence was collected from a human donor with chronic lymphocytic leukemia. The sequencing here drew on PBMCs, taken after 24 months of ibrutinib treatment. The chain joins TRBV30 to TRBJ2-7, with 8 bases aligning to TRBD1. CDR3 region: CAWDRGHEQYF. In nucleotides, the CDR3 is TGTGCCTGGGACAGGGGACACGAGCAGTACTTC.